This TCR beta chain appears in the sequencing data of a study of cytomegalovirus exposure and HLA in healthy donors. Primers: 60 Vbeta forward and 13 Jbeta reverse. Assay: immunoSEQ multiplex PCR; the TCRdb copy retains only in-frame clones and omits some. The data show roughly 120,000 clones, 77% seen once. The material sequenced was PBMCs. The TCR was taken from a man aged 18 to 29 in good health and CMV-seropositive.

CDR3 region: CASSFEAGYRPQHF. CDR3 bases: TGTGCCAGCAGTTTCGAGGCGGGCTATCGACCCCAGCATTTT. V gene TRBV28 combines with J gene TRBJ1-5; no firm D call. The CDR3 sequence is 14 residues long. In germline, CDR1 is MDHEN, CDR2 SYDVKM. Trimming removed 3 bases at V and 10 bases at J, with 16 bases between.